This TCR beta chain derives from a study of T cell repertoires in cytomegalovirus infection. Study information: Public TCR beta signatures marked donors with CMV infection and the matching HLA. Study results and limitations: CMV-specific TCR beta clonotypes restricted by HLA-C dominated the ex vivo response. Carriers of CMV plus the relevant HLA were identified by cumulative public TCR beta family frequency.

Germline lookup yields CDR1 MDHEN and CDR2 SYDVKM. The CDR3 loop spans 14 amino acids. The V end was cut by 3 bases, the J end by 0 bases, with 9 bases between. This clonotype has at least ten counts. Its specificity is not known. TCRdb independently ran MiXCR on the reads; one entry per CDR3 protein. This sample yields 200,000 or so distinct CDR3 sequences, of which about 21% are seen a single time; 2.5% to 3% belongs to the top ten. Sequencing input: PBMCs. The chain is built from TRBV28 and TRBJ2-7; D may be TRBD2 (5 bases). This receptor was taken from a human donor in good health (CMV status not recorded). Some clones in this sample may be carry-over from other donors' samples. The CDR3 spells CASSFEGSSYEQYF. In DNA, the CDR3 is TGTGCCAGCAGTTTCGAGGGATCCTCCTACGAGCAGTACTTC.